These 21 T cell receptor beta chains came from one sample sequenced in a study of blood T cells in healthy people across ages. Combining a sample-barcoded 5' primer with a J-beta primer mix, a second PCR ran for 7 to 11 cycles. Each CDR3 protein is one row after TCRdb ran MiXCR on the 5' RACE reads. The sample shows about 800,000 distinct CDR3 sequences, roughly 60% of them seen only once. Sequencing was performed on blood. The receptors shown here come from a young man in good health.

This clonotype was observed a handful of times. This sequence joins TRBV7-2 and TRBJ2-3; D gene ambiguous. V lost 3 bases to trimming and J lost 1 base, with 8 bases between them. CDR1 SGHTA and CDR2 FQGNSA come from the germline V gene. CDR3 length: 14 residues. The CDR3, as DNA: TGTGCCAGCAGCTTTCAGTGGGGCACAGATACGCAGTATTTT. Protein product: CASSFQWGTDTQYF.

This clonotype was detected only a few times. DNA of the CDR3: TGTGCCAGCAGTGCGTACGGGAGCAATCAGCCCCAGCATTTT. Protein product: CASSAYGSNQPQHF. The chain joins TRBV7-2 to TRBJ1-5; D gene uncertain. Trimming pared 6 bases from V and 1 base from J, leaving 10 bases between. CDR1 SGHTA and CDR2 FQGNSA come from the germline V gene. This CDR3 is 14 amino acids long.

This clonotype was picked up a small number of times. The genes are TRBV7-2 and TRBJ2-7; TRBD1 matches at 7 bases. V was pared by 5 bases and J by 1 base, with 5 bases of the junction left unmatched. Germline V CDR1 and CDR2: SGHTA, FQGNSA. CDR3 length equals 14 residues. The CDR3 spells CASSKGTASYEQYF. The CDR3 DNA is TGTGCCAGCAGCAAAGGGACAGCTTCCTACGAGCAGTACTTC.

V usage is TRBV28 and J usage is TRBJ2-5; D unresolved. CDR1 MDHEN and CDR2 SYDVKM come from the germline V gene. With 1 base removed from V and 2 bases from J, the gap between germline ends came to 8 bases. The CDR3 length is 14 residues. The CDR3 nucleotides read TGTGCCAGCAGTTTATATAAAGGGCAAGAGACCCAGTACTTC. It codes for CASSLYKGQETQYF.

In nucleotides, the CDR3 is TGCAGTGCCTCTGGGACAGGGAGACGGGGCAATCAGCCCCAGCATTTT. Residues: CSASGTGRRGNQPQHF. The V and J genes are TRBV20-1 and TRBJ1-5; 9 positions agree with TRBD1. The CDR3 is 16 residues long. V was pared by 6 bases and J by 2 bases, with 11 bases of the junction left unmatched. Germline V CDR1 and CDR2: DFQATT, SNEGSKA (reference sequence).

The CDR3 is CASSFGQVNSPLHF. The CDR3 DNA is TGTGCCAGCAGTTTCGGGCAGGTTAATTCACCCCTCCACTTT. V gene TRBV12-3 or TRBV12-4 combines with J gene TRBJ1-6; D ambiguous. V lost 3 bases, J lost 6 bases, and 9 bases lay in between. The CDR3 totals 14 residues.

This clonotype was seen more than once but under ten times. CDR3 loop: CASSLVGILSGGYTF. The CDR3 DNA is TGTGCCAGCAGCTTAGTCGGCATTTTATCAGGGGGCTACACCTTC. This sequence joins TRBV7-2 and TRBJ1-2; tentative D call: TRBD1 (5 bases). This CDR3 comprises 15 residues. Germline V lookup: CDR1 SGHTA, CDR2 FQGNSA. Trimming took off 1 base at V and 8 bases at J, with 17 bases between the two ends.

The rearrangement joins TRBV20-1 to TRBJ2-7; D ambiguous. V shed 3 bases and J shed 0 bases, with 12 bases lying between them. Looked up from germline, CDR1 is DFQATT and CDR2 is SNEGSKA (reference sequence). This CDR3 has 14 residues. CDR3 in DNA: TGCAGTGCTAGCGGCGTGAGGAGCTCCTACGAGCAGTACTTC. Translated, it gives CSASGVRSSYEQYF.

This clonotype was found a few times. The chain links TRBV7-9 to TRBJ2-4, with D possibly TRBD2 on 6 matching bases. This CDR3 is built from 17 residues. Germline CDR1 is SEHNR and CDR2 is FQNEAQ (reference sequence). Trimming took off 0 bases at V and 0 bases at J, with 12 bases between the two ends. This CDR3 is CASSLALGGLAKNIQYF. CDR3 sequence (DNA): TGTGCCAGCAGCTTAGCGCTCGGGGGATTAGCCAAAAACATTCAGTACTTC.

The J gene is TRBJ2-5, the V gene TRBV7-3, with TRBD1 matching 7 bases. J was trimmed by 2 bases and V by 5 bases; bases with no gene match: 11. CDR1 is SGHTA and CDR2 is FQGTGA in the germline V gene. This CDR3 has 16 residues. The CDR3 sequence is CASSPHPPGQQETQYF. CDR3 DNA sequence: TGTGCCAGCAGCCCACATCCCCCGGGACAGCAAGAGACCCAGTACTTC.

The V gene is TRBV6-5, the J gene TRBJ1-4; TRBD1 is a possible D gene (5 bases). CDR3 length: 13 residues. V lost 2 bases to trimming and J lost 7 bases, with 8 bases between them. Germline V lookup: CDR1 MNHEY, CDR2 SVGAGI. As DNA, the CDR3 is TGTGCCAGCAGTTACGAGGGGAGTGAAAAACTGTTTTTT. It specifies CASSYEGSEKLFF.

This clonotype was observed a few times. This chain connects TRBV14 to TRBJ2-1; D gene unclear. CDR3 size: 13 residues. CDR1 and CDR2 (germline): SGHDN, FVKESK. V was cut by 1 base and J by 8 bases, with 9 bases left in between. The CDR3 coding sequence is TGTGCCAGCAGCCAAGTCGGCTTACATGAGCAGTTCTTC. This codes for CASSQVGLHEQFF.

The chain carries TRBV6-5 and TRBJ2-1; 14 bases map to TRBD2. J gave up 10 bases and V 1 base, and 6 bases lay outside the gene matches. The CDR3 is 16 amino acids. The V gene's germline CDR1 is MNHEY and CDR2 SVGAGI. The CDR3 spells CASSYFPWTSGGEQFF. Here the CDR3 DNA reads TGTGCCAGCAGTTACTTCCCCTGGACTAGCGGGGGGGAGCAGTTCTTC.

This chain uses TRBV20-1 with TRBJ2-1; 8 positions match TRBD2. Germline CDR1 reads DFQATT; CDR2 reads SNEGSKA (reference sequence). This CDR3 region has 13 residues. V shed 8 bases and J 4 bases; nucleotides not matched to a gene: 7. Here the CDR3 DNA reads TGCAGTAGTAAGCGGGGGACTTACAATGAGCAGTTCTTC. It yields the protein CSSKRGTYNEQFF.

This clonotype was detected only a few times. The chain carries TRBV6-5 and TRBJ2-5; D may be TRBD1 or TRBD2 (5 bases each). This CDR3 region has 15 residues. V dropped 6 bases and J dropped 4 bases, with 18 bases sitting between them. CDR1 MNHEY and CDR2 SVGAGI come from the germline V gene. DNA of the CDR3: TGTGCCAGCAGACCCCGGGCCCTGGGACGAGAGACCCAGTACTTC. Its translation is CASRPRALGRETQYF.

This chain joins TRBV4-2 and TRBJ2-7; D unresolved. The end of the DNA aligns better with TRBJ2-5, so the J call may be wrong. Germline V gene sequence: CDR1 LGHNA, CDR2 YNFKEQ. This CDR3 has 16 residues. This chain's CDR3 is CASSQGAKLFLETQYF. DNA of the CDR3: TGTGCCAGCAGCCAAGGGGCGAAGCTTTTTTTGGAGACCCAGTACTTC.

In nucleotides, the CDR3 is TGTGCCAGCAGCTGGAGGGGCTACGAGCAGTACTTC. Encoded protein: CASSWRGYEQYF. The rearrangement uses TRBV7-8 and TRBJ2-7; maybe TRBD2 (6 bases). This CDR3 is built from 12 residues. CDR1 is SGHVS, CDR2 FQNEAQ, per germline. V lost 4 bases to trimming and J lost 3 bases, with 7 bases between them.

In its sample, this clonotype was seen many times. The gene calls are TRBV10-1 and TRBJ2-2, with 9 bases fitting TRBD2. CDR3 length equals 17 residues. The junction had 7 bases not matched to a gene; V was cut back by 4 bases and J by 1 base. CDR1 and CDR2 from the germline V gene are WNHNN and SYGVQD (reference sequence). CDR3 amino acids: CASSGFSGGLNTGELFF. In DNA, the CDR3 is TGCGCCAGCAGTGGTTTTAGCGGGGGCCTGAACACCGGGGAGCTGTTTTTT.

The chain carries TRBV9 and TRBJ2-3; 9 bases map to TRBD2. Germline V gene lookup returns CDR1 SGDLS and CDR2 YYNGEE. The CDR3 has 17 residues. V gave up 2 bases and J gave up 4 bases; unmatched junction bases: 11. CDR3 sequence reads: CASSVRTSASGSDTQYF. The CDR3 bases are TGTGCCAGCAGCGTGAGGACTAGCGCTAGCGGGTCAGATACGCAGTATTTT.

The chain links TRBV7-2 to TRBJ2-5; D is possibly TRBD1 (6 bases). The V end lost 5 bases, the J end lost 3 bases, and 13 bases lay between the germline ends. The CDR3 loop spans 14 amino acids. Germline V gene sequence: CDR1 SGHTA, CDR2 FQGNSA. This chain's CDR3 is CASSATGMEETQYF. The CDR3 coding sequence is TGTGCCAGCAGCGCTACAGGGATGGAAGAGACCCAGTACTTC.

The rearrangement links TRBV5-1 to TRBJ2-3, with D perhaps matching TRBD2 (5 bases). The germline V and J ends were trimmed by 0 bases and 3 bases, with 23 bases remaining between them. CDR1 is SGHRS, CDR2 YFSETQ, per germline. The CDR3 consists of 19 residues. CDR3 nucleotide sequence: TGCGCCAGCAGCTTGGAGCCCCATCGGGTATCGGGATTAACAGATACGCAGTATTTT. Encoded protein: CASSLEPHRVSGLTDTQYF.